The following is a TCR beta chain sequence with its context. This sample is part of a study of technical replicates of blood from several donors. Clones were read by immunoSEQ multiplex PCR, and TCRdb kept only the in-frame ones, dropping some. The sample shows some 70,000 clones, 95% to 98% of them seen only once. Germline CDR1 and CDR2: WNHNN and SYGVQD (reference sequence). The junction had 11 bases not matched to a gene; V was cut back by 0 bases and J by 7 bases. The CDR3 loop spans 17 amino acids. This sequence was found in a human donor in good health. The genes are TRBV10-1 and TRBJ1-2, with TRBD1 matching over 10 bases. The material sequenced was T cells isolated from PBMCs. The CDR3 loop reads CASSESRDRGQSCGYTF. The DNA of the CDR3 is TGCGCCAGCAGTGAGTCAAGAGACAGGGGGCAGAGCTGTGGCTACACCTTC.